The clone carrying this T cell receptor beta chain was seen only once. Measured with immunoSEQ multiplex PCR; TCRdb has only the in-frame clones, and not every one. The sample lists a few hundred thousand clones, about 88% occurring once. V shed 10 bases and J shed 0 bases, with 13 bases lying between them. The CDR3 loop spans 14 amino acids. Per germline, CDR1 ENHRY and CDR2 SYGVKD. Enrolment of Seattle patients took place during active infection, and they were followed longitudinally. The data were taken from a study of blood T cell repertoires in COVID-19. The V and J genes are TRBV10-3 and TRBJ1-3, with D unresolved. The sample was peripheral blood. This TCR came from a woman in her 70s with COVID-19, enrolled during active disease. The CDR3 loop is CATSSTSSGNTIYF. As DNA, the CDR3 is TGTGCCACGTCCTCGACTAGCTCTGGAAACACCATATATTTT.